Listed below are T cell receptor beta chains from one sample, sequenced in a study of T-cell reconstitution after alpha-beta-depleted transplantation in children. TCRdb fed the PCR reads into MiXCR, producing one record per CDR3 protein. The sample lists around 440,000 distinct CDR3 sequences; 8% to 11% were seen once. The material sequenced was PBMCs, taken before TCRalphabeta/CD19-depleted stem cell transplant. These TCRs come from a child aged 2 to 10 with inherited bone marrow failure, due to receive a stem cell transplant. Both conserved end residues are part of each CDR3. Fields, in order: V gene, D gene, clone size, J gene, CDR3 DNA, CDR3 protein. The D gene is left open where the match is weak. A row's size may be missing; if present it is once, few, many or a size class.

TRBV27	NA	many	TRBJ2-5	TGTGCCAGCAGTCCCCAGCGCCGTGGCCCGCAAGAGACCCAGTACTTC	CASSPQRRGPQETQYF
TRBV20-1	TRBD2	many	TRBJ2-3	TGCAGTGCCACGGGACTAGCGGAGGGGGGGACCACAGATACGCAGTATTTT	CSATGLAEGGTTDTQYF
TRBV28	NA	many	TRBJ2-7	TGTGCCAGCAGTTTCCCCGACGGGGGGCCGGGCGAGCAGTACTTC	CASSFPDGGPGEQYF
TRBV28	NA	many	TRBJ1-5	TGTGCCAGCAGTTTTTCGGGATGGGATCAGCCCCAGCATTTT	CASSFSGWDQPQHF
TRBV3-1	NA	many	TRBJ2-1	TGTGCCTTAAGGACCCAGAGTAGGAATGAGCAGTTCTTC	CALRTQSRNEQFF
TRBV7-8	NA	few	TRBJ2-7	TGTGCCAGCAGCTTACGGACCTCCACGGATACAACCGGCGAGCAGTACTTC	CASSLRTSTDTTGEQYF
TRBV20-1	TRBD1	many	TRBJ1-5	TGCAGTGCTAGTAGGGACAGGGTTAATCAGCCCCAGCATTTT	CSASRDRVNQPQHF
TRBV20-1	TRBD2	few	TRBJ2-1	TGCAGTGCGGGGGGTAGCGGGGCCTACAATGAGCAGTTCTTC	CSAGGSGAYNEQFF
TRBV21-1	NA	many	TRBJ2-7	TGTGCCAGCAGCAAAAGGTACCCGACTCGTGAGCAGTACTTC	CASSKRYPTREQYF
TRBV6-2/TRBV6-3	TRBD1	many	TRBJ1-3	TGTGCCAGCGGATACCAGGGGGCTGGAAACACCATATATTTT	CASGYQGAGNTIYF
TRBV6-2/TRBV6-3	TRBD2	NA	TRBJ2-7	TGTGCCAGCAGTTATCGGGGACTAGCGGGACTATCCTACGAGCAGTACTTC	CASSYRGLAGLSYEQYF
TRBV6-1	NA	many	TRBJ1-1	TGTGCCAGCAGCCCAGACAGGTTACGAACTGAAGCTTTCTTT	CASSPDRLRTEAFF
TRBV27	TRBD1	many	TRBJ1-1	TGTGCCAGCAGTAATAGACAGGGGAACACTGAAGCTTTCTTT	CASSNRQGNTEAFF
TRBV5-1	TRBD2	NA	TRBJ2-7	TGCGCCAGCAGCCCCGGGACTAGCGCGGACGAGCAGTACTTC	CASSPGTSADEQYF
TRBV29-1	TRBD2	many	TRBJ2-2	TGCAGCGTTTTAGCGGGACGTTCGAACACCGGGGAGCTGTTTTTT	CSVLAGRSNTGELFF
TRBV4-1	NA	few	TRBJ1-5	TGCGCCAGCAGCCAAGCCCCGGGGGACAATCAGCCCCAGCATTTT	CASSQAPGDNQPQHF
TRBV6-2/TRBV6-3	NA	NA	TRBJ2-1	TGTGCCAGCAGTTCCCCTCTGGAGGGGGCGCAGGATGAGCAGTTCTTC	CASSSPLEGAQDEQFF
TRBV7-8	NA	NA	TRBJ2-7	TGTGCCAGCAGCTCGACCCGAATCGAGCAGTACTTC	CASSSTRIEQYF
TRBV20-1	NA	NA	TRBJ2-1	TGCAGTGCCCCCCGGGGGGCCCTCGATGAGCAGTTCTTC	CSAPRGALDEQFF
TRBV7-9	NA	NA	TRBJ2-7	TGTGCCAGCAGCTTAGGGTCCTCCTACGAGCATTACTTC	CASSLGSSYEHYF
TRBV29-1	TRBD1	many	TRBJ2-3	TGCAGCGTTCTACAGGGGGCGGGTACGCAGTATTTT	CSVLQGAGTQYF
TRBV5-1	TRBD1	many	TRBJ1-4	TGCGCCAGCAGCGCCGGACAGGATGGGGAAAAACTGTTTTTT	CASSAGQDGEKLFF
TRBV5-1	NA	many	TRBJ1-5	TGCGCCAGCAAGCCGGACGCCTCGGGCAATCAGCCCCAGCATTTT	CASKPDASGNQPQHF
TRBV30	NA	NA	TRBJ1-5	TGTGCCTGGAAGGCAGGGGACCTGCCAGGGCCCCAGCATTTT	CAWKAGDLPGPQHF
TRBV28	NA	NA	TRBJ1-3	TGTGCCACAGACCAGCTAGGTGGAAACACCATATATTTT	CATDQLGGNTIYF
TRBV6-5	NA	many	TRBJ2-5	TGTGCCAGCAGTTACGGTCGGGGAATGAGGGAGACCCAGTACTTC	CASSYGRGMRETQYF
TRBV10-3	TRBD2	NA	TRBJ2-1	TGTGCCATCAGTGAAACAAGGACTAGCAGCTACAATGAGCAGTTCTTC	CAISETRTSSYNEQFF
TRBV27	NA	many	TRBJ2-2	TGTGCCAGCAGTTTTTTGACTCCGAACACCGGGGAGCTGTTTTTT	CASSFLTPNTGELFF
TRBV7-8	TRBD1	many	TRBJ2-3	TGTGCCAGCAGAGCCTGGACAGGGCGAACAGATACGCAGTATTTT	CASRAWTGRTDTQYF
TRBV4-1	NA	many	TRBJ1-5	TGCGCCAGCAGCCAAGTGATACAGGTCTATAGCAATCAGCCCCAGCATTTT	CASSQVIQVYSNQPQHF
TRBV6-1	NA	many	TRBJ2-2	TGTGCCAGCCGGAAATTGGTGGAAACCGGGGAGCTGTTTTTT	CASRKLVETGELFF
TRBV12-3/TRBV12-4	TRBD2	NA	TRBJ2-1	TGTGCCAGCAGGACAGAAAGCGGGAGCCTCAGCTCCTACAATGAGCAGTTCTTC	CASRTESGSLSSYNEQFF
TRBV11-2	NA	NA	TRBJ2-2	TGTGCCAGCAGCTCAAGAAGAAGCCGCCCGGGACCGAACACCGGGGAGCTGTTTTTT	CASSSRRSRPGPNTGELFF
TRBV4-2	TRBD2	NA	TRBJ2-5	TGTGCCAGCAGCCCACCCGGGACTAGCGGACCCGAGGGAGAGACCCAGTACTTC	CASSPPGTSGPEGETQYF
TRBV7-9	NA	many	TRBJ1-4	TGTGCCAGCAGCCTACAGTATGGGCGGAGGAATGAAAAACTGTTTTTT	CASSLQYGRRNEKLFF
TRBV20-1	NA	many	TRBJ2-1	TGCAGTGCTAGAGATCTCGCGCCAATGCGAGGCGATGAGCAGTTCTTC	CSARDLAPMRGDEQFF
TRBV30	NA	many	TRBJ1-1	TGTGCCTGGAGTGTAGATGGGATTGGGGCTGAAGCTTTCTTT	CAWSVDGIGAEAFF
TRBV12-5	NA	many	TRBJ2-5	TGTGCTAGTGCCCAGGGGGGAGAGACCCAGTACTTC	CASAQGGETQYF
TRBV7-2	TRBD1	NA	TRBJ2-7	TGTGCCAGCAGCTTCCGGACAGGGGAGGACGAGCAGTACTTC	CASSFRTGEDEQYF
TRBV7-9	NA	few	TRBJ1-4	TGTGCCAGCAGCCGGAATGAAAAACTGTTTTTT	CASSRNEKLFF
TRBV4-3	TRBD2	NA	TRBJ2-3	TGCGCCAGCAGCCAAGATCCACTAGCGGGAGTAGGAGATACGCAGTATTTT	CASSQDPLAGVGDTQYF